The clone carrying this TCR beta chain has a count of ten or more. Its antigen is unidentified. V trimming: 5 bases; J trimming: 10 bases; junction bases outside the gene matches: 11. Per germline, CDR1 DFQATT and CDR2 SNEGSKA (reference sequence). CDR3 length equals 13 residues. The data were obtained in a study of spatial heterogeneity in lung cancer. A distinct unique molecular identifier was carried by each TCR cDNA molecule. TCRdb analysed the 5' RACE reads with MiXCR anew, one entry per CDR3 protein. The data contain about 100,000 distinct CDR3 sequences, under 4.5% of them seen just once; the ten biggest clones take up around 20%. Whole-study findings and limits: The number of expanded tumor alpha and beta chains correlated with mutation number.

Regarding time point: sample taken at primary tumor resection. The clonotype comes from a male donor with early-stage non-small cell lung cancer. The starting material was lung tumor tissue, obtained at surgery. This sequence joins TRBV20-1 and TRBJ1-1, with TRBD1 identical over 9 bases. CDR3 in amino acids: CSAGGDRDLGAFF. The DNA for the CDR3 is TGCAGTGCTGGCGGGGACAGGGACCTGGGAGCTTTCTTT.